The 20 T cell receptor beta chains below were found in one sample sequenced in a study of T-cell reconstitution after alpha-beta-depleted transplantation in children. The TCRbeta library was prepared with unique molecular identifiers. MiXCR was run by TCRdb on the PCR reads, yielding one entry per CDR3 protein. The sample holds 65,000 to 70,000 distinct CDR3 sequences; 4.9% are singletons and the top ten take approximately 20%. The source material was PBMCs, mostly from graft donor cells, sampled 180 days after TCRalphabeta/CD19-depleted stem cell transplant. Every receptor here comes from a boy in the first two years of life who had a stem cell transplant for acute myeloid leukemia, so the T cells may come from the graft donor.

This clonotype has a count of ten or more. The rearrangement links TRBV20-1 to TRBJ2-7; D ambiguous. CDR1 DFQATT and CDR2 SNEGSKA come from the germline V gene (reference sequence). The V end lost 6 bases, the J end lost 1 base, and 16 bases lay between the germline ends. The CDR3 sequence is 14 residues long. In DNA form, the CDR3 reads TGCAGTGCCTTACCCCAAGGAGTATCCTACGAGCAGTACGTC. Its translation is CSALPQGVSYEQYV.

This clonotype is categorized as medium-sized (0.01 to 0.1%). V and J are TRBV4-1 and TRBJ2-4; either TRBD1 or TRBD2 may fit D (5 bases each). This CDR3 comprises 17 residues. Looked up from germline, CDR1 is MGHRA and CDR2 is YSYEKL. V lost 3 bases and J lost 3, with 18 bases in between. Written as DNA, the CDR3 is TGCGCCAGCAGCCACCAAAGCGCCGGGACCGGCAAAAACATTCAGTACTTC. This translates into CASSHQSAGTGKNIQYF.

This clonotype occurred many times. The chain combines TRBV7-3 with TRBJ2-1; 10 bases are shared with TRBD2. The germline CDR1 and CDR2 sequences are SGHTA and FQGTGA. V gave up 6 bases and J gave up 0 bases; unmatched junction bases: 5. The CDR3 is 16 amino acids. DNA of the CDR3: TGTGCCAGCAGTTCTAGCGGGGGAGGCTCCTACAATGAGCAGTTCTTC. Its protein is CASSSSGGGSYNEQFF.

The CDR3 reads CASSFRDRHYNEQFF. The CDR3 DNA reads TGTGCCAGCAGCTTCCGGGACAGACATTACAATGAGCAGTTCTTC. The rearrangement joins TRBV11-1 to TRBJ2-1, with 7 positions matching TRBD1. CDR3 length: 15 amino acids. The germline V gene encodes CDR1 SGHAT and CDR2 FQDESV (reference sequence). J gave up 4 bases and V 3 bases, and 6 bases lay outside the gene matches.

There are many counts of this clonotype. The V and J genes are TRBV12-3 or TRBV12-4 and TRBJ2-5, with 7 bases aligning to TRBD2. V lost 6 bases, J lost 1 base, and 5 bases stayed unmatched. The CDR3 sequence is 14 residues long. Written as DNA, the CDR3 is TGTGCCAGCAGCACGGGACTACCCCAAGAGACCCAGTACTTC. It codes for CASSTGLPQETQYF.

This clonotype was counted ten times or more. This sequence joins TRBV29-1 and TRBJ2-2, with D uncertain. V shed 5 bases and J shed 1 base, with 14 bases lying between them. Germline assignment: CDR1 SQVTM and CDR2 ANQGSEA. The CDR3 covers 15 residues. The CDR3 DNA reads TGCAGCGTTTGTGACGTAAGGTTGAACACCGGGGAGCTGTTTTTT. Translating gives CSVCDVRLNTGELFF.

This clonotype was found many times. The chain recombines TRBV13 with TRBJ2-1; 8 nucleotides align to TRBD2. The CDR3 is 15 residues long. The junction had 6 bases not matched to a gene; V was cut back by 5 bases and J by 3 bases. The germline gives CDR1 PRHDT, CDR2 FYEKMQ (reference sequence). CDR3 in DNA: TGTGCCAGCAGCCCTCAGCGGGGGAGCTACAATGAGCAGTTCTTC. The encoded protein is CASSPQRGSYNEQFF.

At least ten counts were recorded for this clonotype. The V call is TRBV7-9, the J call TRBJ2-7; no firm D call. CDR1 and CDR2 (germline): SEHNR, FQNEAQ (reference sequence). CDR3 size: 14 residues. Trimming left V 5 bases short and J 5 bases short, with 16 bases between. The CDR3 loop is CASSRALGTNEQYV. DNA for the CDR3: TGTGCCAGCAGCCGAGCCTTGGGTACGAACGAGCAGTACGTC.

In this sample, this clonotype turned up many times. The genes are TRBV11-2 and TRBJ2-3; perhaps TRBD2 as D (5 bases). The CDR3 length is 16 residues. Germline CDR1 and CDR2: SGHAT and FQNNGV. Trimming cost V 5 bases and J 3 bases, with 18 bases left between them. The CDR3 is CASSPTLAPLTDTQYF. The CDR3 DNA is TGTGCCAGCAGCCCTACTCTAGCCCCACTTACAGATACGCAGTATTTT. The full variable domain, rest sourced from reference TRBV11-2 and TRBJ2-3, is EAGVAQSPRYKIIEKRQSVAFWCNPISGHATLYWYQQILGQGPKLLIQFQNNGVVDDSQLPKDRFSAERLKGVDSTLKIQPAKLEDSAVYLCASSPTLAPLTDTQYFGPGTRLTVL.

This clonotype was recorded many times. CDR3 residues: CASSQEPQIHEQFF. CDR3 sequence (DNA): TGTGCCAGCAGCCAAGAGCCCCAAATCCATGAGCAGTTCTTC. The rearrangement uses TRBV3-1 and TRBJ2-1; D call uncertain. CDR1 and CDR2 from the germline V gene are LGHDT and YNNKEL (reference sequence). CDR3 length: 14 amino acids. Deletions cut 0 bases from V and 8 bases from J, with 11 bases between.

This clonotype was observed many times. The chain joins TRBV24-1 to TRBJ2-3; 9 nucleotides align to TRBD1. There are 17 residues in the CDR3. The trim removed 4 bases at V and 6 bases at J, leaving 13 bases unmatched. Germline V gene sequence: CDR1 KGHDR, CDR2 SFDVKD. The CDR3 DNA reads TGTGCCACCAGTGACCTACCGGGACAGGGCCGTCGGGATACGCAGTATTTT. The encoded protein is CATSDLPGQGRRDTQYF.

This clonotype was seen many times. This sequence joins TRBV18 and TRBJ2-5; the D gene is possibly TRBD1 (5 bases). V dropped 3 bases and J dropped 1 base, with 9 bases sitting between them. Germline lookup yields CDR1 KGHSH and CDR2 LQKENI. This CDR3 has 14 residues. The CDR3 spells CASSPVDSQETQYF. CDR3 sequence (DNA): TGTGCCAGCTCACCTGTCGACAGCCAAGAGACCCAGTACTTC.

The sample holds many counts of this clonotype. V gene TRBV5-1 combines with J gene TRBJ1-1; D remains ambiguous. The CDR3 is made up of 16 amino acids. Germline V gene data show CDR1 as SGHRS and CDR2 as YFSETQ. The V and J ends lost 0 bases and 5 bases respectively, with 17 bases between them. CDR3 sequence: CASSLGAWSAGTEAFF. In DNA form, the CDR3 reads TGCGCCAGCAGCTTGGGGGCTTGGTCGGCGGGGACTGAAGCTTTCTTT.

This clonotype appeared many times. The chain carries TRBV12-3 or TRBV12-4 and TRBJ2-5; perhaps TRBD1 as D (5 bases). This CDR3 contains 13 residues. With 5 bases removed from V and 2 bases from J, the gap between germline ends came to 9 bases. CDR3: CASSKTGQETQYF. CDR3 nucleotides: TGTGCCAGCAGTAAAACAGGTCAAGAGACCCAGTACTTC.

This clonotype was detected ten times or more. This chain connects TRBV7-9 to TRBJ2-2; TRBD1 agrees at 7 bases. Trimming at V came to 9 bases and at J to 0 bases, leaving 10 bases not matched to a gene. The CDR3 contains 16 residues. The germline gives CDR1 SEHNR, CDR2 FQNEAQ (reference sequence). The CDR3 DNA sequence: TGTGCCAGTTCAACAGGGGATACCGCGAACACCGGGGAGCTGTTTTTT. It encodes CASSTGDTANTGELFF.

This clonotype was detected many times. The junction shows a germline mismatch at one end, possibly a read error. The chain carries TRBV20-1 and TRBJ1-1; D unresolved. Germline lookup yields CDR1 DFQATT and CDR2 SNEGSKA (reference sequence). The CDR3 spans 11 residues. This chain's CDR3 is CSARVGTQAFF. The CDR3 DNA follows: TGCAGTGCTAGAGTAGGCACTCAAGCTTTCTTT.

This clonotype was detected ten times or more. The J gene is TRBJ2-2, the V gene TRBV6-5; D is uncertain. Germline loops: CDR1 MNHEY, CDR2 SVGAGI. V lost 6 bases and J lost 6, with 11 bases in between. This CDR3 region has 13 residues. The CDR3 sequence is CASRIVYAGELFF. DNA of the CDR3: TGTGCCAGCAGGATAGTTTATGCCGGGGAGCTGTTTTTT.

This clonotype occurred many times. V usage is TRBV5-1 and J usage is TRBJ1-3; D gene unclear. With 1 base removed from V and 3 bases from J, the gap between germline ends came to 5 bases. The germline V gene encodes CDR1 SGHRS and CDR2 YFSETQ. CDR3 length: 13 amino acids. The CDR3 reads CASSLNSGNTIYF. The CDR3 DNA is TGCGCCAGCAGCTTGAATAGTGGAAACACCATATATTTT.

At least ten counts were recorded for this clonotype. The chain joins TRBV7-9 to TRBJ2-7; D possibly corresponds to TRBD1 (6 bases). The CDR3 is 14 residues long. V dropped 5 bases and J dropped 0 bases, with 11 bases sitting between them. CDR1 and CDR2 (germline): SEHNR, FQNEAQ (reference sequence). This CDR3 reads CASSARGYSYEQYF. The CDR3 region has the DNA TGTGCCAGCAGCGCGAGGGGGTACTCCTACGAGCAGTACTTC.

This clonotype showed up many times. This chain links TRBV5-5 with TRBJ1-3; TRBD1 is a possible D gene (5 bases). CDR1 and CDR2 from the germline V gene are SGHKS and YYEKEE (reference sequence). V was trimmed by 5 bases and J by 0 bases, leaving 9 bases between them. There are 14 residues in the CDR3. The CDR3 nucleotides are TGTGCCAGCAGGGGCGACAGCTCTGGAAACACCATATATTTT. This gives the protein CASRGDSSGNTIYF.